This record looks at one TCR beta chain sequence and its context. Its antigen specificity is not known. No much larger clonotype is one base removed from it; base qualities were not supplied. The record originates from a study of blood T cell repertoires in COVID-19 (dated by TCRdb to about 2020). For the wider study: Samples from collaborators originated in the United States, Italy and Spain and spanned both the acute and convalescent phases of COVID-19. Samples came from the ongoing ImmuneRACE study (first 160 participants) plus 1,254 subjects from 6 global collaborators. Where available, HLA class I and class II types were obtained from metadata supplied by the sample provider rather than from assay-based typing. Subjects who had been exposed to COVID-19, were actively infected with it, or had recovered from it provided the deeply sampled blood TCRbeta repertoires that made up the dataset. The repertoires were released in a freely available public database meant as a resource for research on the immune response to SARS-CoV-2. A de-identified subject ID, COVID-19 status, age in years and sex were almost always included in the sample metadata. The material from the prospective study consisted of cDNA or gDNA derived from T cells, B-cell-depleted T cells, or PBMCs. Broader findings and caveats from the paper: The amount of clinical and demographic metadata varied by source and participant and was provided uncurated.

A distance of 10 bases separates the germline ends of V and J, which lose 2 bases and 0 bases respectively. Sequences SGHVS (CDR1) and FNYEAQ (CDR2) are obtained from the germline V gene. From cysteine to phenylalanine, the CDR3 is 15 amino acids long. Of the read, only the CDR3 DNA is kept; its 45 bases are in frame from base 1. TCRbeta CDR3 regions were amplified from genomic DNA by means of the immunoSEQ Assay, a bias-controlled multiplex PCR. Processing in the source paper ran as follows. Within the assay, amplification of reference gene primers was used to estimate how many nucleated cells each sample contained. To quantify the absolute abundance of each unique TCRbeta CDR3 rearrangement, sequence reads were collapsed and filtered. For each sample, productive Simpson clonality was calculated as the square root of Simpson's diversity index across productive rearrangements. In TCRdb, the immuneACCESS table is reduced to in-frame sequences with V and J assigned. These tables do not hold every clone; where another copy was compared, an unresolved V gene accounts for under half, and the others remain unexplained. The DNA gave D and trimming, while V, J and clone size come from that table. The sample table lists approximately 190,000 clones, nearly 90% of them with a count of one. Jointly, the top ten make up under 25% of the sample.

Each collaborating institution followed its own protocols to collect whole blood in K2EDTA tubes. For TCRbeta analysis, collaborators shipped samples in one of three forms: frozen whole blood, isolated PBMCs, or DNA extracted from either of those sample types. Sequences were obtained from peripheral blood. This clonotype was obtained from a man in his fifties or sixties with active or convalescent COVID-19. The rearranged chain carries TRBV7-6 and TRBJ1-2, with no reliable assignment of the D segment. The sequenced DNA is TGTGCCAGCAGCTTAAACGCGGCGACTAACTATGGCTACACCTTC. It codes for CASSLNAATNYGYTF.